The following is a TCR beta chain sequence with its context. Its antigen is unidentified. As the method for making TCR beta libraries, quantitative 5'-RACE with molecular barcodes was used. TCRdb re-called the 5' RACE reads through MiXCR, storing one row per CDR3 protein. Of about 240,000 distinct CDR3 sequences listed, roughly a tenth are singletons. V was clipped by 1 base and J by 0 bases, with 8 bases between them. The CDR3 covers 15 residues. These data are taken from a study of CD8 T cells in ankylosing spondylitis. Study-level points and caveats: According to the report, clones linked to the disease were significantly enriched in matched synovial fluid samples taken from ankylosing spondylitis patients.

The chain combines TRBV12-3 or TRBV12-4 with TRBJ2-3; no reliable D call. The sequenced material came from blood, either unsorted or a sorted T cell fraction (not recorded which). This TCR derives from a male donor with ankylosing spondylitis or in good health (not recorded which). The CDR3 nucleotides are TGTGCCAGCAGTTTAGGGCAGATAAGCACAGATACGCAGTATTTT. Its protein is CASSLGQISTDTQYF.